One and the same sample provided the 15 T cell receptor beta chains below, sequenced in a study of response to subunit inactivated influenza vaccine. TCRdb reprocessed the RT-PCR reads via MiXCR and lists one record per CDR3 protein. In the table there are about 800,000 distinct CDR3 sequences, approximately 22% of which are singletons. The input for sequencing was PBMCs from blood, taken 4 to 6 days after vaccination. Source of these receptors: a man in his forties or fifties who received an inactivated influenza vaccine.

The table lists this clonotype with a few counts. This chain links TRBV29-1 with TRBJ1-2; 7 nucleotides align to TRBD1. Germline values: CDR1 SQVTM, CDR2 ANQGSEA. The CDR3 totals 14 residues. With 6 bases clipped from V and 4 bases from J, the junction kept 11 bases outside the gene matches. The CDR3 region has the DNA TGCAGCGTGAACCCTACAGGGGTTGCCTATGGCTACACCTTC. It specifies CSVNPTGVAYGYTF.

The sample holds a few counts of this clonotype. The chain links TRBV12-3 or TRBV12-4 to TRBJ2-1; TRBD1 matches 8 bases. Trimming at V came to 6 bases and at J to 4 bases, leaving 8 bases not matched to a gene. This CDR3 contains 15 residues. CDR3 residues: CASSLGQGWYNEQFF. The CDR3 DNA sequence: TGTGCCAGCAGCCTAGGACAGGGATGGTACAATGAGCAGTTCTTC.

J is TRBJ2-5 and V is TRBV24-1; 12 bases match TRBD1. V was pared by 3 bases and J by 4 bases, with 8 bases of the junction left unmatched. The CDR3 sequence is 17 residues long. Germline V gene data show CDR1 as KGHDR and CDR2 as SFDVKD. The CDR3 region has the DNA TGTGCCACCAGTGATCACGGGTGGGGACAGGGGGCAGAGACCCAGTACTTC. Protein product: CATSDHGWGQGAETQYF.

This clonotype turned up a few times. The genes are TRBV21-1 and TRBJ2-7; no DNA check was done on the table's D call, TRBD1. TRBV21-1 represents a pseudogene. The CDR3 totals 18 residues. The CDR3, as DNA: TGTGCCAGCAGCAAGGATGGACGGGCGAGGGGGCGATCCTACGAGCAGTACTTC. It specifies CASSKDGRARGRSYEQYF.

The chain couples TRBV5-8 to TRBJ2-2; 10 bases are shared with TRBD2. Trimming removed 2 bases from V and 3 bases from J; junction bases left unmatched: 7. This CDR3 region has 17 residues. Germline values: CDR1 SGHTS, CDR2 YDEGEE. The CDR3 sequence is CASSFLPGLADTGELFF. The CDR3 nucleotides read TGTGCCAGCAGCTTTTTACCAGGACTAGCGGACACCGGGGAGCTGTTTTTT.

This clonotype came up a few times. The gene calls are TRBV12-3 or TRBV12-4 and TRBJ2-3; 7 bases match TRBD2. The CDR3 covers 12 residues. Trimming cost V 8 bases and J 10 bases; bases outside gene matches: 9. CDR3 in DNA: TGTGCCAGCCGTCTTGGGGGGGGATCGCAGTATTTT. Translating gives CASRLGGGSQYF.

The chain couples TRBV11-1 to TRBJ2-7; D is possibly TRBD1 or TRBD2 (5 bases each). Germline CDR1 and CDR2: SGHAT and FQDESV (reference sequence). The length of the CDR3 is 18 residues. The V and J ends lost 1 base and 0 bases respectively, with 19 bases between them. The CDR3 sequence is CASSLDPKGRSLSYEQYF. The CDR3, as DNA: TGTGCCAGCAGCTTAGATCCCAAGGGACGATCCCTCTCCTACGAGCAGTACTTC.

This clonotype was detected only a few times. The gene calls are TRBV15 and TRBJ2-7; D is ambiguous. Germline V gives CDR1 LNHNV, CDR2 YYDKDF (reference sequence). Trimming removed 3 bases at V and 3 bases at J, with 15 bases between. This CDR3 has 15 amino acids. DNA for the CDR3: TGTGCCACCAGCAGTGCTCTTCCCCAGGACTACGAGCAGTACTTC. This sequence encodes CATSSALPQDYEQYF.

The table lists this clonotype with a few counts. The chain couples TRBV20-1 to TRBJ2-7, with TRBD2 matching 11 bases. Germline V gene sequence: CDR1 DFQATT, CDR2 SNEGSKA (reference sequence). This CDR3 contains 14 residues. The trim removed 6 bases at V and 6 bases at J, leaving 10 bases unmatched. DNA for the CDR3: TGCAGTGCCTTACGACTAGCGGGGCCACTCGAGCAGTACTTC. Amino acids: CSALRLAGPLEQYF.

The rearrangement links TRBV20-1 to TRBJ1-6, with D possibly being TRBD1 (6 bases). Germline loops: CDR1 DFQATT, CDR2 SNEGSKA (reference sequence). V lost 5 bases and J 2 bases, leaving 16 bases between the germline ends. The CDR3 is made up of 16 amino acids. The CDR3 region has the DNA TGCAGTGCTGCATCCCTTCGGGACACCTATAATTCACCCCTCCACTTT. Amino acids: CSAASLRDTYNSPLHF.

This clonotype was counted a few times. V gene TRBV18 combines with J gene TRBJ2-1; TRBD1 is a possible D gene (6 bases). Germline V gene data show CDR1 as KGHSH and CDR2 as LQKENI. The CDR3 length is 16 residues. Trimming shortened V by 4 bases and J by 2 bases, and 15 bases separated the two germline ends. CDR3 nucleotides: TGTGCCAGCTCACTCCTACAACAGGGTGCCTACAATGAGCAGTTCTTC. Translating it yields CASSLLQQGAYNEQFF.

V and J are TRBV27 and TRBJ2-3; the D is unclear. V dropped 3 bases and J dropped 7 bases, with 8 bases sitting between them. The germline V gene encodes CDR1 MNHEY and CDR2 SMNVEV (reference sequence). The length of the CDR3 is 12 residues. The CDR3 spells CASSFNGHTQYF. The CDR3 region has the DNA TGTGCCAGCAGTTTCAACGGCCATACGCAGTATTTT.

The chain uses TRBV12-3 or TRBV12-4 and TRBJ2-1; D not resolved. There are 10 residues in the CDR3. The V end lost 6 bases, the J end lost 9 bases, and 6 bases lay between the germline ends. CDR3 nucleotides: TGTGCCAGCAGCATAGGTGAGCAGTTCTTC. Translated: CASSIGEQFF.

This chain connects TRBV29-1 to TRBJ1-1; D gene ambiguous. The ends were cut back, 2 bases at V and 0 bases at J, with 13 bases in the middle. Per the germline V gene, CDR1 is SQVTM and CDR2 is ANQGSEA. CDR3 length equals 15 residues. CDR3 in amino acids: CSVESAVQLNTEAFF. The CDR3 coding sequence is TGCAGCGTTGAATCGGCAGTTCAATTGAACACTGAAGCTTTCTTT.

This clonotype was seen a single time. V gene TRBV4-3 combines with J gene TRBJ2-5; weak D call: TRBD1 (5 bases). V was trimmed by 1 base and J by 2 bases, leaving 20 bases between them. The germline V gene has CDR1 LGHNA and CDR2 YSLEER. This CDR3 contains 18 residues. The CDR3 spells CASSQGWSQGSGQETQYF. The CDR3 coding sequence is TGCGCCAGCAGCCAAGGTTGGAGCCAGGGAAGTGGGCAAGAGACCCAGTACTTC.